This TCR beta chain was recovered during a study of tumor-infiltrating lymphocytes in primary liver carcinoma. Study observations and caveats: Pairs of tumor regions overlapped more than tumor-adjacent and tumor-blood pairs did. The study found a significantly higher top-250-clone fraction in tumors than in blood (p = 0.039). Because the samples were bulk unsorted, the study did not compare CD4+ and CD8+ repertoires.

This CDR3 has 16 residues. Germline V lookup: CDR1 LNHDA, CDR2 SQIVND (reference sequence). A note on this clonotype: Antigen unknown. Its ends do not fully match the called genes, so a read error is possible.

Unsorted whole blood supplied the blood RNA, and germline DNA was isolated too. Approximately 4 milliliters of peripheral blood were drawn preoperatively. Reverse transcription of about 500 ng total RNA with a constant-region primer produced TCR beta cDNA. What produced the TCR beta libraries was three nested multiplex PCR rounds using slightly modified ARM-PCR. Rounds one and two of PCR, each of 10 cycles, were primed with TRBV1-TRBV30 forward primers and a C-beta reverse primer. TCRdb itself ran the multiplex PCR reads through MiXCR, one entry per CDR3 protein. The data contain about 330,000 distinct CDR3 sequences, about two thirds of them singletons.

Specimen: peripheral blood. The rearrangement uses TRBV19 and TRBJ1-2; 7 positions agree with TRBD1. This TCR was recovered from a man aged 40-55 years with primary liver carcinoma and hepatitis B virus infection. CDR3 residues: CASSTYTGVGEYGYIF. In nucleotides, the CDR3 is TGTGCCAGTAGTACCTACACAGGGGTCGGAGAATATGGCTACATCTTC.